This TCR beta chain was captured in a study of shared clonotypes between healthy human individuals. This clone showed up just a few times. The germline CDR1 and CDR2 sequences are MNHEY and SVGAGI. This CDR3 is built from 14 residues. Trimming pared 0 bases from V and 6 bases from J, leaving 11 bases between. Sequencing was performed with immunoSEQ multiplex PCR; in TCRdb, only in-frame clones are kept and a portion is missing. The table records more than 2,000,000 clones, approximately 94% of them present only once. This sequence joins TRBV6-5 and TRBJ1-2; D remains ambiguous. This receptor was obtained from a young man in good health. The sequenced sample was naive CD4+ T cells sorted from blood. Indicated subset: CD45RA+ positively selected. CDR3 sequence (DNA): TGTGCCAGCAGTTACTCGATCGTAGTAGATGGCTACACCTTC. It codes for CASSYSIVVDGYTF.